This T cell receptor (beta chain) comes out of a study of blood T cell repertoires in COVID-19 (dated by TCRdb to the early 2020s). With regard to the full study: Collaborator samples came from the United States, Italy and Spain and covered acute and convalescent phases of COVID-19. The material from the prospective study consisted of cDNA or gDNA derived from T cells, B-cell-depleted T cells, or PBMCs. Deeply sampled blood TCRbeta repertoires from subjects exposed to, actively infected with, or recovered from COVID-19 were included in the dataset. A freely available public database, intended as a resource for researchers studying the immune response to SARS-CoV-2, is where the repertoires were released. The samples were drawn from the first 160 participants of the ongoing ImmuneRACE study and from 950 to 1,500 subjects provided by 6 global collaborators. Sample metadata almost always included a de-identified subject ID, COVID-19 status, age in years and sex. Where available, HLA class I and class II types were taken from metadata supplied by the sample provider and were not determined by assay-based typing. What the work shows at the level of the full study, not this receptor alone: The amount of clinical and demographic metadata varied by source and participant and was provided uncurated.

The germline V gene yields MDHEN for CDR1 and SYDVKM for CDR2. The CDR3 measures 14 amino acids from cysteine to phenylalanine. Kept here is only the CDR3 DNA, which spans 42 bases and is read in frame from base 1. V gives up 3 bases and J gives up 5 bases, and the segment between their germline ends measures 13 bases. In this sample, this clone turned up many times. Its antigen is currently not known. The sample holds no much larger clone one base away, and base qualities are not on file. TCRbeta CDR3 regions were amplified from genomic DNA by means of the immunoSEQ Assay, a bias-controlled multiplex PCR. On the authors' methods: The number of nucleated cells in each sample was estimated by amplification of reference gene primers within the assay. To quantify the absolute abundance of each unique TCRbeta CDR3 rearrangement, sequence reads were collapsed and filtered. For each sample, productive Simpson clonality was calculated by taking the square root of Simpson's diversity index across productive rearrangements. TCRdb obtained this table from immuneACCESS and retained in-frame rearrangements with V and J assigned. These tables miss some clones; where compared with another copy, unresolved V genes account for less than half of the shortfall, and the remainder is unexplained. V, J and clone size were drawn from that table, and D and trimming were deduced from the DNA. The sample table records about 90,000 clones; roughly 78% of these occur just once. The ten largest account for about a tenth of the sample.

Collaborating institutions collected whole blood in K2EDTA tubes following their own protocols. For TCRbeta analysis, collaborator samples were shipped as frozen whole blood, as isolated PBMCs, or as DNA extracted from either sample type. The sequence joins TRBV28 to TRBJ1-1; too little of a D gene remains to name it. The specimen was peripheral blood. This TCR came from a woman in her sixties or seventies with acute or convalescent COVID-19. The CDR3 is CASSFYVQKTEAFF. The DNA sequence is TGTGCCAGCAGTTTTTACGTTCAGAAGACTGAAGCTTTCTTT.